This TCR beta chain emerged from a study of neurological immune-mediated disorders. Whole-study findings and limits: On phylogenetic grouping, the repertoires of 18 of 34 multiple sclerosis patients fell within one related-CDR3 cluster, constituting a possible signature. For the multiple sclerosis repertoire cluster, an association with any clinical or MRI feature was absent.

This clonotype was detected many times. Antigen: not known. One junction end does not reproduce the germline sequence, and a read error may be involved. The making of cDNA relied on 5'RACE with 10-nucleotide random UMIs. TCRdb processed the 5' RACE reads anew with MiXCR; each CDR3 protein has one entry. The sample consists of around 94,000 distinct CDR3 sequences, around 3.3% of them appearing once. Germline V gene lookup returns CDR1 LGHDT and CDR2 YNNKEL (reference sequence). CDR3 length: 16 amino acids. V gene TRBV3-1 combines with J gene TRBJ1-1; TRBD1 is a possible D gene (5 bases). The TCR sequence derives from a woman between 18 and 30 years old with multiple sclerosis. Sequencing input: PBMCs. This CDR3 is CASSQDVRGPNAEAFF. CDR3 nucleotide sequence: TGTGCCAGCAGCCAAGATGTGAGGGGACCGAACGCTGAAGCTTTCTTT. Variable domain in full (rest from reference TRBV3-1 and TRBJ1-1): DTAVSQTPKYLVTQMGNDKSIKCEQNLGHDTMYWYKQDSKKFLKIMFSYNNKELIINETVPNRFSPKSPDKAHLNLHINSLELGDSAVYFCASSQDVRGPNAEAFFGQGTRLTVV.